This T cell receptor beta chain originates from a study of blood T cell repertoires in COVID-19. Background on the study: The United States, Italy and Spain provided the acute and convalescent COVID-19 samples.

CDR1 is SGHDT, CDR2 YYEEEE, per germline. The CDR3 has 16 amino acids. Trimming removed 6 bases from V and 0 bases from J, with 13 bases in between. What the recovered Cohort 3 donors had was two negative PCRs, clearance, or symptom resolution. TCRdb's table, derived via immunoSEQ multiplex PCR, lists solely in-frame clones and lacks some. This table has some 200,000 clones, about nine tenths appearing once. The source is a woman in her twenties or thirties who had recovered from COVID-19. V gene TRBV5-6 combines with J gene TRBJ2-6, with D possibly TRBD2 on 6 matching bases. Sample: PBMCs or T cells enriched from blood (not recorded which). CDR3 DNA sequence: TGTGCCAGCACCATAGTGGGGGGCTCTGGGGCCAACGTCCTGACTTTC. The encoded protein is CASTIVGGSGANVLTF.